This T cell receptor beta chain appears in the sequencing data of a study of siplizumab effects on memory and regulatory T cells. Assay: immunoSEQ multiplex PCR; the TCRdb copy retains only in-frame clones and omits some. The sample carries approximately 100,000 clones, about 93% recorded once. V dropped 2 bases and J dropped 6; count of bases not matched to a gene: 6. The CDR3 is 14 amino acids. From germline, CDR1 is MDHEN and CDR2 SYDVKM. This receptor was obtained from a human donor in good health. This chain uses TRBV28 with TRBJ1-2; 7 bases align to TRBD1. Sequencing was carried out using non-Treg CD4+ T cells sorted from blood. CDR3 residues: CASSLEQGRNGYTF. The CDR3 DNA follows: TGTGCCAGCAGTTTAGAACAGGGGAGAAATGGCTACACCTTC.